This T cell receptor beta chain emerged from a study of T cells in localized non-small cell lung cancer. Study-wide points: Among blood samples, higher T cell density accompanied longer overall survival. The study sequenced only one region of the tumor. As a result, intratumor heterogeneity could not be excluded and remains possible. Clonality peaked in uninvolved adjacent lung rather than tumor.

Assay: immunoSEQ multiplex PCR; the TCRdb copy retains only in-frame clones and omits some. The sample carries about 130,000 clones, 89% recorded once. The germline V gene has CDR1 LNHDA and CDR2 SQIVND (reference sequence). The ends were cut back, 7 bases at V and 4 bases at J, with 12 bases in the middle. The length of the CDR3 is 13 residues. In regard to this clone: Its antigen is currently unknown.

V gene TRBV19 combines with J gene TRBJ2-3; D remains unclear. Sequencing was performed on peripheral blood, taken before any cancer treatment. The TCR originated in a female donor of 60 years or more with stage I lung adenocarcinoma. The CDR3 is CASTKYAADTQYF. The DNA of the CDR3 is TGTGCCAGTACTAAATACGCTGCAGATACGCAGTATTTT.